This TCR beta chain was recovered during a study of blood T cell repertoires in COVID-19. Study in general: Samples taken during acute and convalescent COVID-19 were collected in the United States, Italy and Spain.

As for this clone: This same CDR3 is encoded by further DNA sequences in the sample.

The CDR3 sequence is 15 residues long. Germline lookup yields CDR1 SGDLS and CDR2 YYNGEE. Trimming cost V 0 bases and J 1 base; bases outside gene matches: 0. The assay was immunoSEQ multiplex PCR, and TCRdb's table has in-frame clones only and misses some. The sample includes about 240,000 clones, roughly four fifths of them seen just once. Sequenced sample: peripheral blood. The V and J genes are TRBV9 and TRBJ2-3; 9 bases match TRBD2. This sequence originates from a man younger than 40 who had recovered from COVID-19. For the CDR3, the DNA is TGTGCCAGCAGCGTAGTAGCGGGGGGCACAGATACGCAGTATTTT. This gives the protein CASSVVAGGTDTQYF.